The rows below give T cell receptor beta chains drawn from one sample of a study of blood T cells in healthy people across ages. One entry per CDR3 protein, called by TCRdb with MiXCR from the 5' RACE reads. The sample holds 1 million to 1.2 million distinct CDR3 sequences, around two fifths seen once. The specimen was blood. These receptors were obtained from a man aged 18-30 years in good health. Both conserved end residues are part of each CDR3. Fields, in order: J gene, V gene, D gene, clone size, CDR3 length, CDR3 DNA, CDR3 protein. D genes are given only for firm matches. The size field is filled for only some rows; it gives once, few, many or a size class.

J gene: TRBJ1-1
V gene: TRBV9
D gene: TRBD1
clone size: NA
CDR3 length: 15
CDR3 DNA: TGTGCCAGCAGCGCGACGGGACAGGGGACCACTGAAGCTTTCTTT
CDR3 protein: CASSATGQGTTEAFF

J gene: TRBJ1-2
V gene: TRBV11-2
D gene: TRBD1
clone size: few
CDR3 length: 15
CDR3 DNA: TGTGCCAGCAGCTTAGACAGAAGACAGGGAGGCGGCTACACCTTC
CDR3 protein: CASSLDRRQGGGYTF

J gene: TRBJ2-6
V gene: TRBV6-1
D gene: NA
clone size: NA
CDR3 length: 13
CDR3 DNA: TGTGCCAGCAGTGTGGGGGGTTTCAACGTCCTGACTTTC
CDR3 protein: CASSVGGFNVLTF

J gene: TRBJ2-7
V gene: TRBV29-1
D gene: NA
clone size: NA
CDR3 length: 12
CDR3 DNA: TGCAGCGTTGTGACTAGGACCTACGAGCAGTACTTC
CDR3 protein: CSVVTRTYEQYF

J gene: TRBJ2-7
V gene: TRBV9
D gene: NA
clone size: NA
CDR3 length: 14
CDR3 DNA: TGTGCCAGCAGCGTAGGCCAGAAGTCGTACGAGCAGTACTTC
CDR3 protein: CASSVGQKSYEQYF

J gene: TRBJ2-3
V gene: TRBV20-1
D gene: TRBD2
clone size: few
CDR3 length: 16
CDR3 DNA: TGCAGTGCTAGCCAAACTAGCGGGGGTCGGGCAGATACGCAGTATTTT
CDR3 protein: CSASQTSGGRADTQYF

J gene: TRBJ2-7
V gene: TRBV11-3
D gene: NA
clone size: NA
CDR3 length: 13
CDR3 DNA: TGTGCCAGTAGCTTAGACCCGGTCTACGAGCAGTACTTC
CDR3 protein: CASSLDPVYEQYF

J gene: TRBJ2-1
V gene: TRBV7-9
D gene: NA
clone size: few
CDR3 length: 15
CDR3 DNA: TGTGCCAGCAGCCCGAGAGAAGCCTCCTACAATGAGCAGTTCTTC
CDR3 protein: CASSPREASYNEQFF

J gene: TRBJ2-1
V gene: TRBV6-5
D gene: NA
clone size: NA
CDR3 length: 17
CDR3 DNA: TGTGCCAGCAGTTACACGCTCCGGGACCACTCCTACAATGAGCAGTTCTTC
CDR3 protein: CASSYTLRDHSYNEQFF

J gene: TRBJ1-6
V gene: TRBV6-5
D gene: TRBD1
clone size: NA
CDR3 length: 15
CDR3 DNA: TGTGCCAGCAGTTCCCAGGGGGACTATAATTCACCCCTCCACTTT
CDR3 protein: CASSSQGDYNSPLHF

J gene: TRBJ2-5
V gene: TRBV2
D gene: NA
clone size: few
CDR3 length: 10
CDR3 DNA: TGTGCCACCGACGTAGCCACCCAGTACTTC
CDR3 protein: CATDVATQYF

J gene: TRBJ2-1
V gene: TRBV12-3/TRBV12-4
D gene: NA
clone size: many
CDR3 length: 14
CDR3 DNA: TGTGCCAGCAGTTTACAGGGTCCCCACAATGAGCAGTTCTTC
CDR3 protein: CASSLQGPHNEQFF

J gene: TRBJ2-1
V gene: TRBV12-3/TRBV12-4
D gene: TRBD2
clone size: few
CDR3 length: 17
CDR3 DNA: TGTGCCAGCATCTCCGGCGGGGGAAGGGAGCTTTACAATGAGCAGTTCTTC
CDR3 protein: CASISGGGRELYNEQFF

J gene: TRBJ2-1
V gene: TRBV13
D gene: NA
clone size: NA
CDR3 length: 13
CDR3 DNA: TGTGCCAGCATCCACACGGGGTACAATGAGCAGTTCTTC
CDR3 protein: CASIHTGYNEQFF

J gene: TRBJ1-6
V gene: TRBV12-3/TRBV12-4
D gene: NA
clone size: few
CDR3 length: 16
CDR3 DNA: TGTGCCAGCAGTCCGCAGGCTCCTGGGTATAATTCACCCCTCCACTTT
CDR3 protein: CASSPQAPGYNSPLHF

J gene: TRBJ2-3
V gene: TRBV7-2
D gene: TRBD1
clone size: few
CDR3 length: 18
CDR3 DNA: TGTGCCAGCAGCTTAGTGGGGTTCGGGACAGGGGAAGCAGATACGCAGTATTTT
CDR3 protein: CASSLVGFGTGEADTQYF

J gene: TRBJ2-3
V gene: TRBV20-1
D gene: NA
clone size: many
CDR3 length: 14
CDR3 DNA: TGCAGTGCTAGTCGAGCGGATCTCACAGATACGCAGTATTTT
CDR3 protein: CSASRADLTDTQYF

J gene: TRBJ2-2
V gene: TRBV2
D gene: NA
clone size: NA
CDR3 length: 14
CDR3 DNA: TGTGCCAGCAATCCGAAAGCCAACACCGGGGAGCTGTTTTTT
CDR3 protein: CASNPKANTGELFF

J gene: TRBJ1-1
V gene: TRBV5-1
D gene: NA
clone size: NA
CDR3 length: 14
CDR3 DNA: TGCGCCAGCAGCTTCAGGGATGGGAACACTGAAGCTTTCTTT
CDR3 protein: CASSFRDGNTEAFF

J gene: TRBJ1-5
V gene: TRBV12-3/TRBV12-4
D gene: NA
clone size: few
CDR3 length: 12
CDR3 DNA: TGTGCCAGCGGGAGGGATAATCAGCCCCAGCATTTT
CDR3 protein: CASGRDNQPQHF

J gene: TRBJ2-1
V gene: TRBV20-1
D gene: NA
clone size: NA
CDR3 length: 10
CDR3 DNA: TGCAGTGCTAAAAGGGACAAGCAGTTCTTC
CDR3 protein: CSAKRDKQFF

J gene: TRBJ1-1
V gene: TRBV10-2
D gene: NA
clone size: NA
CDR3 length: 14
CDR3 DNA: TGCGCCAGCAGCGAGGGGGTACGGGACACTGAAGCTTTCTTT
CDR3 protein: CASSEGVRDTEAFF

J gene: TRBJ2-5
V gene: TRBV7-9
D gene: NA
clone size: NA
CDR3 length: 13
CDR3 DNA: TGTGCCAGCAGCTTAGGCGTTTCGGGGACCCAGTACTTC
CDR3 protein: CASSLGVSGTQYF

J gene: TRBJ1-2
V gene: TRBV5-5
D gene: NA
clone size: NA
CDR3 length: 13
CDR3 DNA: TGTGTCAGCAGCTTGGAAAGTCAACGCGGCTACACCTTC
CDR3 protein: CVSSLESQRGYTF

J gene: TRBJ1-1
V gene: TRBV2
D gene: NA
clone size: NA
CDR3 length: 14
CDR3 DNA: TGTGCCAGCAGTCCGCGGCCGGGGAACACTGAAGCTTTCTTT
CDR3 protein: CASSPRPGNTEAFF

J gene: TRBJ1-3
V gene: TRBV7-9
D gene: NA
clone size: NA
CDR3 length: 14
CDR3 DNA: TGTGCCAGCAGCTTAATGGGAATGAGAAACACCATATATTTT
CDR3 protein: CASSLMGMRNTIYF

J gene: TRBJ1-6
V gene: TRBV20-1
D gene: NA
clone size: few
CDR3 length: 14
CDR3 DNA: TGCAGTGCTAGTGATGACACGGGGAATTCACCCCTCCACTTT
CDR3 protein: CSASDDTGNSPLHF

J gene: TRBJ2-1
V gene: TRBV2
D gene: NA
clone size: NA
CDR3 length: 14
CDR3 DNA: TGTGCCAGCAGTCCCGTGACAGACTACAATGAGCAGTTCTTC
CDR3 protein: CASSPVTDYNEQFF

J gene: TRBJ2-5
V gene: TRBV15
D gene: NA
clone size: NA
CDR3 length: 12
CDR3 DNA: TGTGCCACCAGCGGTCACCAAGAGACCCAGTACTTC
CDR3 protein: CATSGHQETQYF

J gene: TRBJ2-2
V gene: TRBV25-1
D gene: NA
clone size: NA
CDR3 length: 16
CDR3 DNA: TGTGCCAGCAGTCCTGTTGGAGGGTCGAACACCGGGGAGCTGTTTTTT
CDR3 protein: CASSPVGGSNTGELFF

J gene: TRBJ2-3
V gene: TRBV13
D gene: TRBD1
clone size: few
CDR3 length: 14
CDR3 DNA: TGTGCCAGCAGCTCGACAGGGGCGGGAGATACGCAGTATTTT
CDR3 protein: CASSSTGAGDTQYF

J gene: TRBJ2-3
V gene: TRBV5-1
D gene: TRBD1
clone size: NA
CDR3 length: 16
CDR3 DNA: TGCGCCAGCAGCTTTGACAGGGGGAAGTACACAGATACGCAGTATTTT
CDR3 protein: CASSFDRGKYTDTQYF

J gene: TRBJ2-3
V gene: TRBV9
D gene: TRBD2
clone size: NA
CDR3 length: 16
CDR3 DNA: TGTGCCAGCAGTCCTGGACTAGCGGGGGCCACAGATACGCAGTATTTT
CDR3 protein: CASSPGLAGATDTQYF

J gene: TRBJ2-1
V gene: TRBV7-9
D gene: TRBD1
clone size: NA
CDR3 length: 16
CDR3 DNA: TGTGCCAGCAGCGTAGGGGACAGCCCCTTCTACAATGAGCAGTTCTTC
CDR3 protein: CASSVGDSPFYNEQFF

J gene: TRBJ1-4
V gene: TRBV30
D gene: NA
clone size: NA
CDR3 length: 14
CDR3 DNA: TGTGCCTGGAGTGATACATCAACTAATGAAAAACTGTTTTTT
CDR3 protein: CAWSDTSTNEKLFF

J gene: TRBJ2-7
V gene: TRBV6-1
D gene: NA
clone size: few
CDR3 length: 14
CDR3 DNA: TGTGCCAGCAGCGTCGACACTACCGGTTCCGAGCAGTACTTC
CDR3 protein: CASSVDTTGSEQYF

J gene: TRBJ1-2
V gene: TRBV6-2/TRBV6-3
D gene: NA
clone size: few
CDR3 length: 13
CDR3 DNA: TGTGCCAGCAGTTGGGACGGAGTCTATGGCTACACCTTC
CDR3 protein: CASSWDGVYGYTF

J gene: TRBJ2-1
V gene: TRBV24-1
D gene: NA
clone size: NA
CDR3 length: 13
CDR3 DNA: TGTGCCACCAGTAATGGTGGGGGCGGTGAGCAGTTCTTC
CDR3 protein: CATSNGGGGEQFF

J gene: TRBJ2-7
V gene: TRBV5-1
D gene: TRBD1
clone size: NA
CDR3 length: 15
CDR3 DNA: TGCGCCAGCATCCGACAGGGGGTAAAGTCCTACGAGCAGTACTTC
CDR3 protein: CASIRQGVKSYEQYF

J gene: TRBJ1-6
V gene: TRBV25-1
D gene: NA
clone size: NA
CDR3 length: 17
CDR3 DNA: TGTGCCAGCAGTGAGAGGGCAGGGAGGTCCTATAATTCACCCCTCCACTTT
CDR3 protein: CASSERAGRSYNSPLHF

J gene: TRBJ1-2
V gene: TRBV6-5
D gene: NA
clone size: few
CDR3 length: 12
CDR3 DNA: TGTGCCAGCAGTTCGGACGGGAATGGCTACACCTTC
CDR3 protein: CASSSDGNGYTF

J gene: TRBJ1-5
V gene: TRBV20-1
D gene: NA
clone size: NA
CDR3 length: 16
CDR3 DNA: TGCAGTGCTAGTGGACTAGGGCACCCTAAATCAGGGCCCCAGCATTTT
CDR3 protein: CSASGLGHPKSGPQHF

J gene: TRBJ1-2
V gene: TRBV7-2
D gene: TRBD1
clone size: many
CDR3 length: 14
CDR3 DNA: TGTGCCAGCAGCTCGCGGACAGGGGGCTATGGCTACACCTTC
CDR3 protein: CASSSRTGGYGYTF

J gene: TRBJ2-7
V gene: TRBV12-5
D gene: TRBD1
clone size: few
CDR3 length: 15
CDR3 DNA: TGTGCTAGTGGTTTGGCTCCGGGACAGGGAGGGGAGCAGTACTTC
CDR3 protein: CASGLAPGQGGEQYF

J gene: TRBJ2-2
V gene: TRBV4-2
D gene: NA
clone size: NA
CDR3 length: 18
CDR3 DNA: TGTGCCAGCAGCCAAGTACCTCGCGACACTCCGAACACCGGGGAGCTGTTTTTT
CDR3 protein: CASSQVPRDTPNTGELFF

J gene: TRBJ2-3
V gene: TRBV10-3
D gene: TRBD1
clone size: few
CDR3 length: 16
CDR3 DNA: TGTGCCATCAGTCCTCCGCCGACAGGGGATTCAGATACGCAGTATTTT
CDR3 protein: CAISPPPTGDSDTQYF

J gene: TRBJ2-4
V gene: TRBV2
D gene: TRBD1
clone size: NA
CDR3 length: 17
CDR3 DNA: TGTGCCAGCAGTGTACTCCCGGGACAGGCCTCCAAAAACATTCAGTACTTC
CDR3 protein: CASSVLPGQASKNIQYF

J gene: TRBJ2-6
V gene: TRBV29-1
D gene: NA
clone size: many
CDR3 length: 12
CDR3 DNA: TGCAGCGTTGGATCTGGGGCCAACGTCCTGACTTTC
CDR3 protein: CSVGSGANVLTF

J gene: TRBJ1-2
V gene: TRBV29-1
D gene: NA
clone size: many
CDR3 length: 10
CDR3 DNA: TGCAGCGTTGAAGATTTGGACTACACCTTC
CDR3 protein: CSVEDLDYTF

J gene: TRBJ2-4
V gene: TRBV7-2
D gene: TRBD1
clone size: NA
CDR3 length: 17
CDR3 DNA: TGTGCCAGCACCCCAACGGTCTCTAGGGGGCCCACTGACATTCAGTACTTC
CDR3 protein: CASTPTVSRGPTDIQYF

J gene: TRBJ1-5
V gene: TRBV3-1
D gene: NA
clone size: NA
CDR3 length: 15
CDR3 DNA: TGTGCCAGCAGCCAAGATGTGGGTCCGACTCGGCCCCAGCATTTT
CDR3 protein: CASSQDVGPTRPQHF

J gene: TRBJ2-5
V gene: TRBV4-1
D gene: NA
clone size: few
CDR3 length: 13
CDR3 DNA: TGCGCCAGCAGCCAAGTTGCGATCGATGAGCAGTACTTC
CDR3 protein: CASSQVAIDEQYF

J gene: TRBJ2-3
V gene: TRBV20-1
D gene: TRBD2
clone size: few
CDR3 length: 16
CDR3 DNA: TGCAGTGCTAGAGAGGGTAGCGGGGTACGCACAGATACGCAGTATTTT
CDR3 protein: CSAREGSGVRTDTQYF

J gene: TRBJ2-3
V gene: TRBV9
D gene: TRBD2
clone size: NA
CDR3 length: 17
CDR3 DNA: TGTGCCAGCAGCACCCGACTAGCGGGGGAATACACAGATACGCAGTATTTT
CDR3 protein: CASSTRLAGEYTDTQYF

J gene: TRBJ2-3
V gene: TRBV3-1
D gene: NA
clone size: NA
CDR3 length: 13
CDR3 DNA: TGTGCCAGCAGCCAACTTCGTGGAGATACGCAGTATTTT
CDR3 protein: CASSQLRGDTQYF

J gene: TRBJ1-3
V gene: TRBV10-3
D gene: NA
clone size: NA
CDR3 length: 15
CDR3 DNA: TGTGCCATCAGTGACCCACAGAATTGGGGAAACACCATATATTTT
CDR3 protein: CAISDPQNWGNTIYF

J gene: TRBJ2-1
V gene: TRBV13
D gene: NA
clone size: NA
CDR3 length: 14
CDR3 DNA: TGTGCCAGCCACAGGGATGGGGGCTACAATGAGCAGTTCTTC
CDR3 protein: CASHRDGGYNEQFF